These 9 T cell receptor beta chains were all obtained from the same sample, sequenced in a study of blood T cell repertoires in COVID-19. Repertoires were generated with immunoSEQ multiplex PCR, while TCRdb's copy carries only in-frame clones and drops some. There are approximately 300,000 clones in the sample; around 87% occur only once, and around 4.5% lies in the top ten. Sequencing was performed on PBMCs or T cells enriched from blood (not recorded which). Source of these receptors: a woman aged 18 to 35 with acute COVID-19.

The gene calls are TRBV7-9 and TRBJ2-3, with D unresolved. Germline loops: CDR1 SEHNR, CDR2 FQNEAQ (reference sequence). The length of the CDR3 is 14 residues. Trimming pared 5 bases from V and 5 bases from J, leaving 14 bases between. Here the CDR3 DNA reads TGTGCCAGCAGCCTTACCGATCCGGGAGATACGCAGTATTTT. Residues: CASSLTDPGDTQYF.

DNA for the CDR3: TGTGCCAGCAGCTTAACTAGCGGGCAGGGGGCGAACACTGAAGCTTTCTTT. It encodes CASSLTSGQGANTEAFF. The chain uses TRBV7-3 and TRBJ1-1; TRBD1 matches at 8 bases. Germline CDR1 reads SGHTA; CDR2 reads FQGTGA. The CDR3 loop spans 17 amino acids. V shed 0 bases, J shed 1 base, and the junction held 7 bases outside the gene matches.

This chain links TRBV10-3 with TRBJ1-1, with a weak D call TRBD1 (6 bases). This CDR3 has 15 amino acids. With 0 bases removed from V and 3 bases from J, the gap between germline ends came to 11 bases. Germline V lookup: CDR1 ENHRY, CDR2 SYGVKD. The CDR3 nucleotides read TGTGCCATCAGTGAGTCGTGGGACACCTACACTGAAGCTTTCTTT. Its translation: CAISESWDTYTEAFF.

The chain uses TRBV27 and TRBJ1-1; 7 bases agree with TRBD1. This CDR3 comprises 13 residues. Trimming removed 6 bases from V and 1 base from J; junction bases left unmatched: 2. Germline V CDR1 and CDR2: MNHEY, SMNVEV (reference sequence). CDR3 nucleotide sequence: TGTGCCAGCAGGAGACAGGGGAACACTGAAGCTTTCTTT. Translation gives CASRRQGNTEAFF.

This clone has a single count. This chain joins TRBV9 and TRBJ1-5; 7 bases agree with TRBD1. This CDR3 is built from 14 residues. Germline lookup yields CDR1 SGDLS and CDR2 YYNGEE. V trimming: 1 base; J trimming: 6 bases; junction bases outside the gene matches: 4. CDR3 region: CASSVQGDGQPQHF. The DNA for the CDR3 is TGTGCCAGCAGCGTACAGGGGGATGGTCAGCCCCAGCATTTT.

This chain connects TRBV3-1 (or the pseudogene TRBV3-2) to TRBJ2-7; possibly TRBD1 for D (6 bases). The CDR3 runs to 16 residues. Trimming stripped 3 bases from V and 0 bases from J, with 15 bases between. Germline-derived CDR1 and CDR2 are LGHDT and YNNKEL (reference sequence). DNA for the CDR3: TGTGCCAGCAGCCACCTACAGGGCTCCGGCTCCTACGAGCAGTACTTC. Protein product: CASSHLQGSGSYEQYF.

This clone occurred many times. The rearrangement uses TRBV3-1 (or the pseudogene TRBV3-2) and TRBJ1-4; D unresolved. V was trimmed by 0 bases and J by 8 bases, leaving 16 bases between them. CDR3 length: 16 amino acids. Germline CDR1 is LGHDT and CDR2 is YNNKEL (reference sequence). The CDR3 region is CASSQDWTEGGEKLFF. In DNA, the CDR3 is TGTGCCAGCAGCCAAGATTGGACGGAGGGAGGGGAAAAACTGTTTTTT.

V usage is TRBV28 and J usage is TRBJ1-2; the D is unclear. This CDR3 has 12 residues. Germline lookup yields CDR1 MDHEN and CDR2 SYDVKM. Trimming removed 5 bases from V and 4 bases from J, with 8 bases in between. The CDR3 sequence: CASSADIYGYTF. In DNA, the CDR3 is TGTGCCAGCAGTGCTGACATCTATGGCTACACCTTC.

The rearrangement links TRBV2 to TRBJ1-1; 9 nucleotides align to TRBD1. The CDR3 runs to 14 residues. CDR1 and CDR2 from the germline V gene are SNHLY and FYNNEI. The ends lost 10 bases at V and 7 bases at J; junction bases unmatched: 13. Written as DNA, the CDR3 is TGTGCCACAGCGGATTTTGACAGGGGGAGTGAAGCTTTCTTT. Protein product: CATADFDRGSEAFF. Filled out from reference TRBV2 and TRBJ1-1, the complete variable domain reads EPEVTQTPSHQVTQMGQEVILRCVPISNHLYFYWYRQILGQKVEFLVSFYNNEISEKSEIFDDQFSVERPDGSNFTLKIRSTKLEDSAMYFCATADFDRGSEAFFGQGTRLTVV.